This T cell receptor (beta chain) was identified during a study of shared clonotypes between healthy human individuals (TCRdb year 2020). For context, the study as a whole: The cohort included three men and two women between 18 and 49 years of age. The study deeply sequenced blood TCR repertoires of about 5 healthy adults to estimate repertoire size and the extent of clonotype sharing between individuals. Per donor, three plates each were used for CD4 naive and CD4 memory, two for CD8 naive, and one for CD8 memory. Leukapheresis yielded between about 0.85 and 9.5 billion PBMCs per donor. Different laboratories and diverse techniques were used to prepare libraries and sequence TCR repertoires, to increase sequencing depth and limit assay-specific biases.

Taken from the germline V gene (reference sequence), the CDR1 and CDR2 loops are MNHNY and SVGAGI. The CDR3 measures 15 amino acids from cysteine to phenylalanine. Of the read, only the CDR3 DNA is kept; its 45 bases are in frame from base 1. Trimming takes 8 bases off V and 6 bases off J; junction bases not matched to a gene: 16. Details on this clone: The antigen it recognizes is unknown. This may come from a read error, since a much larger clone is one base off.

The donors were healthy, HIV-negative adults with no recently reported acute infections or vaccinations. Every donor was a Caucasian adult residing in Nashville, Tennessee, USA. Magnetic negative selection was used to enrich CD4+ T cells, after which naive cells were positively selected on CD45RA and the negative fraction became the memory subset. After blood collection by leukapheresis, PBMCs were isolated using Ficoll-Histopaque density gradient centrifugation and then cryopreserved in the vapor phase of liquid nitrogen. Analytical flow cytometry was used to check the purity and quantity of every magnetically sorted T cell population. From each sorted fraction, genomic DNA was isolated and quantified by UV absorbance on a Nanodrop 2000c. Using the deep immunoSEQ assay, multiplex PCR amplified TCR CDR3 regions from genomic DNA. Genomic DNA extracted from each cell subset was distributed evenly over all wells of several immunoSEQ 96-well plates, and each plate served as one replicate. Each replicate PCR for sorted subsets received approximately 220 ng genomic DNA, equal to 30,000 or so T cell genomes. Purified libraries were quantified with a Qubit 3.0 fluorometer, sized on a Bioanalyzer 2100, and re-quantified with the KAPA Library Quantification kit. Every immunoSEQ 96-well plate was sequenced on a separate single-read 150-cycle Illumina NextSeq 550 flow cell. In the authors' own workflow: Because the immunoSEQ output included only junctional sequences and no quality scores, the filtering could not be the same as the filtering used for full-length reads. Sequences were annotated with PyIR, a Python wrapper for IgBLAST v1.9, and V/J genes and CDR3 were assigned using IMGT germline references. Reads with weak V/J assignments (E-value above 1e-6), missing CDR3, stop codons, out-of-frame junctions, or ambiguous translated residues were removed. V3J clonotypes were defined as sequences sharing an identical inferred V gene, J gene, and CDR3 amino acid sequence. Percentage overlap between repertoires was calculated by dividing the number of shared unique clonotypes by the size of the smaller repertoire. Repertoire richness was assessed with RTK rarefaction, the Chao1 estimator, and Recon v2.1 estimates of unobserved clonotypes. For all TCRbeta clonotypes obtained by the gDNA method from a handful of donors, generation probabilities were computed with OLGA. TCRdb took over this immuneACCESS table, retaining in-frame rearrangements with V and J assigned. Such tables are incomplete; in checked studies, under half of the missing clones stem from an unresolved V gene, and the remainder is unexplained. V, J and clone size derive from that table, while D and trimming were established from the DNA sequence. This sample is represented by 550,000 to 800,000 clones; around 67% of them were singletons. About 1.7% of the sample is in the top ten clones.

The paper's findings and limits, for the study overall: Larger estimated clonotype richness was generally found for naive subsets than for memory subsets. Sampling was restricted to blood, and TCR repertoires in tissues likely differ from the TCR repertoires found in blood. Compared with non-shared clonotypes, clonotypes shared by all four sorted-subset donors had higher generation probabilities. The genetic and exposure-history diversity represented was limited by the small number of donors. Across a handful of donors, about 4.5% of naive CD4, approximately 3.5% of naive CD8, 2% to 2.5% of memory CD4, and approximately 0.4% of memory CD8 clonotypes were shared. Even with the large sequencing depth, rarefaction of the sorted-subset datasets indicated that sequencing was incomplete. Pairwise subsampling led to the expectation that sequencing depth would affect the degree of clonotype sharing among donors.

This TCR came from a woman in her twenties or thirties in good health. The sequence joins TRBV6-6 to TRBJ2-7, and 7 bases in between align with TRBD1. The sequenced sample was memory CD4+ T cells sorted from blood. The sample's cell subset or site label, decoded: CD45RA-negative fraction. CDR3 loop: CASGGQGDSLSEQYF. The DNA is TGTGCCAGCGGTGGGCAGGGGGATTCCCTCAGCGAGCAGTACTTC.